The 5 T cell receptor beta chains below were found in one sample sequenced in a study of CD8 T cells in Susac syndrome. When the RNA was reverse transcribed, random hexamers were used with an input of about 0.45 to 1 ug. One entry per CDR3 protein results from TCRdb running MiXCR on the immunoSEQ multiplex PCR reads. The sample includes roughly 150,000 distinct CDR3 sequences, just over 90% of them seen just once. The sample consisted of CD4+ T cells from PBMCs. These receptors were taken from a human donor in good health.

Notes on this clonotype: The junction and the germline gene differ at one end; a read error may be behind it. The chain couples TRBV5-1 to TRBJ2-1; no firm D call. Germline values: CDR1 SGHRS, CDR2 YFSETQ. The CDR3 sequence is 12 residues long. CDR3 residues: CASSLDYNEQFF. CDR3 DNA sequence: TGTGCCAGCAGTTTGGACTACAATGAGCAGTTCTTC. Based on the CDR3 plus reference TRBV5-1 and TRBJ2-1, the full variable domain is KAGVTQTPRYLIKTRGQQVTLSCSPISGHRSVSWYQQTPGQGLQFLFEYFSETQRNKGNFPGRFSGRQFSNSRSEMNVSTLELGDSALYLCASSLDYNEQFFGPGTRLTVL.

V usage is TRBV19 and J usage is TRBJ1-1, with D possibly TRBD1 on 5 matching bases. Germline CDR1 is LNHDA and CDR2 is SQIVND (reference sequence). The ends were cut back, 1 base at V and 5 bases at J, with 17 bases in the middle. CDR3 length equals 16 residues. The CDR3: CASSIVLGQAGTEAFF. DNA for the CDR3: TGTGCCAGTAGTATAGTTTTAGGGCAGGCAGGGACTGAAGCTTTCTTT. Drawing the rest from reference TRBV19 and TRBJ1-1, the complete variable domain is DGGITQSPKYLFRKEGQNVTLSCEQNLNHDAMYWYRQDPGQGLRLIYYSQIVNDFQKGDIAEGYSVSREKKESFPLTVTSAQKNPTAFYLCASSIVLGQAGTEAFFGQGTRLTVV.

The chain uses TRBV19 and TRBJ2-7, with D perhaps matching TRBD1 (6 bases). Trimming shortened V by 7 bases and J by 4 bases, and 14 bases separated the two germline ends. CDR1 and CDR2 from the germline V gene are LNHDA and SQIVND (reference sequence). There are 13 residues in the CDR3. In nucleotides, the CDR3 is TGTGCCAGTACAGCACAGGGCACGTACGAGCAGTACTTC. It yields the protein CASTAQGTYEQYF.

This chain uses TRBV11-2 with TRBJ2-5; D possibly uses TRBD1 or TRBD2 (7 bases each). Looked up from germline, CDR1 is SGHAT and CDR2 is FQNNGV. V was cut by 0 bases and J by 4 bases, with 21 bases left in between. The CDR3 is 18 residues long. CDR3 DNA sequence: TGTGCCAGCAGCTTAGATCGGGGAGGGGGCAATTTCGGAGAGACCCAGTACTTC. This translates into CASSLDRGGGNFGETQYF.

This clonotype was detected only a few times. V is TRBV2 and J is TRBJ1-5; a weak D match, TRBD1 (5 bases). Trimming removed 4 bases at V and 4 bases at J, with 8 bases between. CDR1 SNHLY and CDR2 FYNNEI come from the germline V gene. The CDR3 has 13 amino acids. This chain's CDR3 is CASSGQPNQPQHF. For the CDR3, the DNA is TGTGCCAGCAGTGGACAGCCAAATCAGCCCCAGCATTTT.